This TCR beta chain was observed in a study of blood T cell repertoires in COVID-19. Whole-study context: Samples taken during acute and convalescent COVID-19 were collected in the United States, Italy and Spain. Sources were T cells, B-cell-depleted T cells, or PBMCs; the material itself was cDNA or gDNA.

Sequencing was performed with immunoSEQ multiplex PCR; in TCRdb, only in-frame clones are kept and a portion is missing. The data show roughly 440,000 clones, 88% seen once. The material sequenced was peripheral blood. This TCR was recovered from a woman in her forties or fifties with COVID-19, enrolled during active disease.

CDR3 region: CASSWHESEQYF. The CDR3 coding sequence is TGCGCCAGCAGCTGGCATGAATCCGAGCAGTACTTC. This chain uses TRBV5-1 with TRBJ2-7; D not certain. There are 12 residues in the CDR3. From germline, CDR1 is SGHRS and CDR2 YFSETQ. Trimming cost V 3 bases and J 6 bases, with 10 bases left between them. The complete variable domain, with remaining parts taken from reference TRBV5-1 and TRBJ2-7, reads KAGVTQTPRYLIKTRGQQVTLSCSPISGHRSVSWYQQTPGQGLQFLFEYFSETQRNKGNFPGRFSGRQFSNSRSEMNVSTLELGDSALYLCASSWHESEQYFGPGTRLTVT.